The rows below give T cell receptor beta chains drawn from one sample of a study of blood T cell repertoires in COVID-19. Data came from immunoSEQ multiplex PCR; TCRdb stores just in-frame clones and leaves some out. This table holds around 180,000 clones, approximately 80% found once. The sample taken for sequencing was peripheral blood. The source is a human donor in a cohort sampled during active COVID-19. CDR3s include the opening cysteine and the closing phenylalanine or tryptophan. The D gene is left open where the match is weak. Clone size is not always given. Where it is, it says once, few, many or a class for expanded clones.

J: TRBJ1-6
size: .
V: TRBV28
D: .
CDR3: CASSLGTTATNNSPLHF
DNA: TGTGCCAGCAGTTTGGGGACAACTGCGACCAATAATTCACCCCTCCACTTT

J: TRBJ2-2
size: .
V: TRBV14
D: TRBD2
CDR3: CASRRTSGTGELFF
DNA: TGTGCCAGCAGGCGGACTAGCGGAACCGGGGAGCTGTTTTTT

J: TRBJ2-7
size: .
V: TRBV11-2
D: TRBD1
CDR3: CAISLGSGTENWEQYF
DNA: TGTGCCATCAGCTTGGGGTCCGGGACAGAGAACTGGGAGCAGTACTTC

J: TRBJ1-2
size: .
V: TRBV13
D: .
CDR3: CASSLSQDGYTF
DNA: TGTGCCAGCAGCTTAAGTCAGGATGGCTACACCTTC

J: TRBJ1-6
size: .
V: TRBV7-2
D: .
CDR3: CASSRDTSPLHF
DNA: TGTGCCAGCAGCCGGGATACGAGTCCCCTCCACTTT

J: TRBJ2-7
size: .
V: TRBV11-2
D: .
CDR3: CASSLSLQGEQYF
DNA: TGTGCCAGCAGCTTGAGCCTCCAGGGTGAGCAGTACTTC

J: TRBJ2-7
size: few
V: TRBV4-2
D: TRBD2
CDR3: CASSREPSGSYEQYF
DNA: TGTGCCAGCAGCCGTGAGCCTAGCGGGTCCTACGAGCAGTACTTC

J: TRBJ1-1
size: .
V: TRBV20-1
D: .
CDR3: CSASLSGTEAFF
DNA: TGCAGTGCTAGTTTGAGTGGTACTGAAGCTTTCTTT

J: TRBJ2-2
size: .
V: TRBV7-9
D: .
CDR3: CASSFYPGELFF
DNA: TGTGCCAGCAGCTTTTATCCGGGGGAGCTGTTTTTT

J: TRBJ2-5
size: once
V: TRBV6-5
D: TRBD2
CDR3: CASKRSGMETQYF
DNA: TGTGCCAGCAAAAGGAGCGGGATGGAGACCCAGTACTTC

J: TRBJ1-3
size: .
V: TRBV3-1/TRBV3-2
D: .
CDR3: CASSPQGPGNTIYF
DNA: TGTGCCAGCAGCCCACAGGGCCCTGGAAACACCATATATTTT

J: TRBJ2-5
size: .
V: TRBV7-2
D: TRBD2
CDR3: CASSLGPGGKETQYF
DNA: TGTGCCAGCAGCTTAGGTCCGGGAGGGAAAGAGACCCAGTACTTC

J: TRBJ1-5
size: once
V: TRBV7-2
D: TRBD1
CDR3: CASSFTTGGLSQPQHF
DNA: TGTGCCAGCAGCTTTACGACAGGGGGCTTAAGTCAGCCCCAGCATTTT

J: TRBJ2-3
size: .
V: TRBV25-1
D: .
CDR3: CASSEYRAGDTQYF
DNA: TGTGCCAGCAGTGAATATAGGGCGGGGGATACGCAGTATTTT

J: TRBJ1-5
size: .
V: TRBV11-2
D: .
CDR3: CASSLDSGLKSNQPQHF
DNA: TGTGCCAGCAGCTTAGATTCGGGGTTGAAAAGCAATCAGCCCCAGCATTTT

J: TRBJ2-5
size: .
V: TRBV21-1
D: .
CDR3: CASTKKKQGAGETQYF
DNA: TGTGCCAGCACCAAAAAAAAACAGGGGGCAGGGGAGACCCAGTACTTC

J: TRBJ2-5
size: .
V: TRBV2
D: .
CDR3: CASTSKTQYF
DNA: TGTGCCAGCACATCCAAGACCCAGTACTTC

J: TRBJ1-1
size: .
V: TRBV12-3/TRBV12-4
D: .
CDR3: CASQGVSNTEAFF
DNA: TGTGCCAGCCAAGGGGTCTCGAACACTGAAGCTTTCTTT

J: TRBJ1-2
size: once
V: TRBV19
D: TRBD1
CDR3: CAAGGRGYGYTF
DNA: TGTGCCGCCGGGGGCAGGGGGTATGGCTACACCTTC

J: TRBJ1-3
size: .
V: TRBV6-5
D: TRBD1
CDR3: CASSSYTGDGNTIYF
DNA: TGTGCCAGCAGTTCCTACACAGGGGATGGAAACACCATATATTTT

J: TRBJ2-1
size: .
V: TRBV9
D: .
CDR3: CASSVAPGQEQFF
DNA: TGTGCCAGCAGCGTAGCTCCCGGACAAGAGCAGTTCTTC

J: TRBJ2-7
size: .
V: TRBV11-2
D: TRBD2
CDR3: CASNPSGGTTYEQYF
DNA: TGTGCCAGCAACCCTAGCGGGGGGACGACCTACGAGCAGTACTTC

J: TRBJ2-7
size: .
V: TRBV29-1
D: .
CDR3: CSVTDRSSYEQYF
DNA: TGCAGCGTTACTGACAGGAGCTCCTACGAGCAGTACTTC

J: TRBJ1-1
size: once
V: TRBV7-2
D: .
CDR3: CASSYRVNTEAFF
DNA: TGTGCCAGCAGCTACAGGGTGAACACTGAAGCTTTCTTT

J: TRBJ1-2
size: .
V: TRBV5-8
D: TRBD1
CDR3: CASSLDRGNYGYTF
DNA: TGTGCCAGCAGCCTCGACAGGGGTAACTATGGCTACACCTTC

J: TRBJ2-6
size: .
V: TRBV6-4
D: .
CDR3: CASSAMSETVGVLTF
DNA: TGTGCCAGCAGCGCAATGTCCGAGACAGTTGGCGTCCTGACTTTC

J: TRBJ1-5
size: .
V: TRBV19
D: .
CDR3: CASRDMEDQPQHF
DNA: TGTGCCAGCCGGGACATGGAGGATCAGCCCCAGCATTTT

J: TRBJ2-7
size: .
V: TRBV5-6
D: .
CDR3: CASSRGTGSYEQYF
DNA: TGTGCCAGCAGCCGGGGGACTGGTTCCTACGAGCAGTACTTC

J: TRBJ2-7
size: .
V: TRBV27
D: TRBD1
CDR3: CASSSHRGQGYSAYEQYF
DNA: TGTGCCAGCAGTTCCCACCGGGGACAGGGGTATTCGGCCTACGAGCAGTACTTC

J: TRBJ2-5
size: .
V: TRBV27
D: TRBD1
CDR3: CASSERNRGGTQYF
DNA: TGTGCCAGCAGTGAGAGGAACAGGGGTGGGACCCAGTACTTC

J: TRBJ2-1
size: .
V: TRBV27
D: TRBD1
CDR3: CASSFGQGGYNEQFF
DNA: TGTGCCAGCAGTTTCGGACAGGGGGGATACAATGAGCAGTTCTTC

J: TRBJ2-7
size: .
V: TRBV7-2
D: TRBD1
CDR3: CASSLRDRGPYEQYF
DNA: TGTGCCAGCAGCTTACGGGACAGGGGCCCCTACGAGCAGTACTTC

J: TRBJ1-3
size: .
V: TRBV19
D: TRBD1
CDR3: CAILDRGRRNTIYF
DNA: TGTGCCATCCTCGACAGGGGACGGAGAAACACCATATATTTT

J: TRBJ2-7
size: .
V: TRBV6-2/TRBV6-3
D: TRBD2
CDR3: CASSSGTSGNEQYF
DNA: TGTGCCAGCAGCTCCGGGACTAGCGGGAACGAGCAGTACTTC

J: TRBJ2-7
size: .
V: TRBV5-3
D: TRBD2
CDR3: CARIIAGGPPYEQYF
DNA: TGTGCCAGAATAATAGCGGGGGGCCCCCCTTACGAGCAGTACTTC

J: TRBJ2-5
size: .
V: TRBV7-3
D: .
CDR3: CASSLTGRARQETQYF
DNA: TGTGCCAGCAGCTTAACAGGCAGGGCAAGGCAAGAGACCCAGTACTTC

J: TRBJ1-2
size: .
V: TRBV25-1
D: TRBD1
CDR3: CASSAQGDGYTF
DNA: TGTGCCAGCAGTGCCCAGGGGGATGGCTACACCTTC

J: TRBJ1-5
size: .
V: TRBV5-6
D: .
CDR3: CASSRRGYSNQPQHF
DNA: TGTGCCAGCAGCCGGAGGGGTTATAGCAATCAGCCCCAGCATTTT

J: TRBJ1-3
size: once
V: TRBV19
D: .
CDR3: CASSTRPRSGNTIYF
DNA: TGTGCCAGTAGTACCAGGCCACGCTCTGGAAACACCATATATTTT

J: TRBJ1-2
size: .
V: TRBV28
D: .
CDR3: CASSFPRANYGYTF
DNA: TGTGCCAGCAGTTTCCCCCGGGCTAACTATGGCTACACCTTC

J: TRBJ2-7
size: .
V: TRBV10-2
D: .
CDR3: CASSGSQGKAHEQYF
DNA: TGCGCCAGCAGTGGGTCCCAGGGAAAGGCTCACGAGCAGTACTTC

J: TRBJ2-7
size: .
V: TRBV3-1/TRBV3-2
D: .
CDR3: CASSPEGRGGYEQYF
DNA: TGTGCCAGCAGCCCTGAGGGGCGGGGCGGTTACGAGCAGTACTTC

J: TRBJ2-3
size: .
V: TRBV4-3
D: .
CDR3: CASSQGGSLSTDTQYF
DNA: TGCGCCAGCAGCCAAGGGGGCAGCCTAAGCACAGATACGCAGTATTTT

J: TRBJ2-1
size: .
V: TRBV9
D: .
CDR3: CASSVARDGHYNEQFF
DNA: TGTGCCAGCAGCGTAGCGCGGGACGGCCACTACAATGAGCAGTTCTTC

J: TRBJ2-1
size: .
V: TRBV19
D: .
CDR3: CASSIERYNEQFF
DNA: TGTGCCAGTAGTATAGAGCGCTACAATGAGCAGTTCTTC

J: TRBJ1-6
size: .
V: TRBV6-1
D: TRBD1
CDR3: CASSEAGQGNSPLHF
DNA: TGTGCCAGCAGTGAAGCCGGACAGGGAAATTCACCCCTCCACTTT

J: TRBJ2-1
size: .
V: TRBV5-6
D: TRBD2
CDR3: CASSLGAGGHYNEQFF
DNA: TGTGCCAGCAGCTTGGGAGCGGGGGGGCACTACAATGAGCAGTTCTTC

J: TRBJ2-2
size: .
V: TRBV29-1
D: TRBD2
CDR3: CSALQTSGRSPGELFF
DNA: TGCAGCGCCCTACAGACTAGCGGGAGGTCTCCCGGGGAGCTGTTTTTT

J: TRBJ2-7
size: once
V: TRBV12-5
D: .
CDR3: CASAPQGGSYEQYF
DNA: TGTGCTAGTGCCCCCCAGGGGGGATCCTACGAGCAGTACTTC

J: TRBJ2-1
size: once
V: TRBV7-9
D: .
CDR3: CAIPWASPYNEQFF
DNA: TGTGCCATCCCCTGGGCCTCCCCCTACAATGAGCAGTTCTTC

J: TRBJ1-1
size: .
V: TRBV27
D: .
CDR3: CASSLTGTLNTEAFF
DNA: TGTGCCAGCAGTTTAACCGGGACATTGAACACTGAAGCTTTCTTT

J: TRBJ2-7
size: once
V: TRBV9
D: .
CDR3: CASSAALGAQAEQYF
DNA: TGTGCCAGCAGCGCCGCTCTAGGGGCCCAGGCCGAGCAGTACTTC

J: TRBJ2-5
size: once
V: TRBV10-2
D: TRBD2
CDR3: CASSESSSTSGTETQYF
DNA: TGCGCCAGCAGTGAGTCCTCTTCGACTAGCGGGACAGAGACCCAGTACTTC

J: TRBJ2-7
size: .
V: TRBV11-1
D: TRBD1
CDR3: CASRGIQGTYEQYF
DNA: TGTGCCAGCAGGGGAATACAGGGGACCTACGAGCAGTACTTC

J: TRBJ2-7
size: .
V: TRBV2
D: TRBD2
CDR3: CASSEQGGTYEQYF
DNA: TGTGCCAGCAGTGAACAGGGAGGGACCTACGAGCAGTACTTC

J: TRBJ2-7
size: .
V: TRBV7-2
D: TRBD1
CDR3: CASSPRTGGSYEQYF
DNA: TGTGCCAGCAGCCCCAGGACAGGGGGCTCCTACGAGCAGTACTTC

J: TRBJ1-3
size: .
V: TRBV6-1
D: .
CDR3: CASSGKGADSGNTIYF
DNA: TGTGCCAGCAGTGGAAAAGGGGCCGACTCTGGAAACACCATATATTTT

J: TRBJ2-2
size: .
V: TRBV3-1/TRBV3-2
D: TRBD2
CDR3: CASSPGLAGGPGGELFF
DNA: TGTGCCAGCAGCCCGGGACTAGCGGGAGGGCCGGGCGGGGAGCTGTTTTTT

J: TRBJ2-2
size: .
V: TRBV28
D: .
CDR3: CARSFGGGPSGELFF
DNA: TGTGCCCGCAGTTTTGGGGGGGGCCCTAGCGGGGAGCTGTTTTTT